What follows are 3 T cell receptor beta chains derived from one specimen sequenced in a study of CD8+ T cells in alopecia areata. As the sequencing template, cDNA was produced by extracting RNA and reverse transcribing it. The assay was immunoSEQ multiplex PCR, and TCRdb's table has in-frame clones only and misses some. The sample contains about 120,000 clones, 53% of which appear only once. Documented treatment: oral pan-JAK inhibitor, 5-10 mg twice daily. The starting material was CD4+ T cells sorted from blood, obtained at week 4, from a patient treated with tofacitinib. The receptors originated from a human donor with alopecia areata.

V gene TRBV5-1 combines with J gene TRBJ2-5; D ambiguous. Germline loops: CDR1 SGHRS, CDR2 YFSETQ. V was trimmed by 1 base and J by 4 bases, leaving 11 bases between them. This CDR3 has 14 amino acids. The CDR3 loop reads CASSLLGLRETQYF. The CDR3 DNA sequence: TGCGCCAGCAGCTTGCTGGGCTTAAGAGAGACCCAGTACTTC.

The V gene is TRBV29-1, the J gene TRBJ2-2; D perhaps matches TRBD1 (6 bases). V lost 2 bases and J 0 bases, leaving 16 bases between the germline ends. Germline V gene data show CDR1 as SQVTM and CDR2 as ANQGSEA. This CDR3 is 17 amino acids long. CDR3 sequence reads: CSVERSAGATNTGELFF. CDR3 in DNA: TGCAGCGTTGAAAGGTCGGCAGGGGCTACGAACACCGGGGAGCTGTTTTTT.

This clone was detected once. The chain is built from TRBV6-1 and TRBJ2-1; D uncertain. V was pared by 2 bases and J by 1 base, with 9 bases between. In germline, CDR1 is MNHNS, CDR2 SASEGT. The CDR3 covers 15 residues. In nucleotides, the CDR3 is TGTGCCAGCAGTGAATCGCCGGTATCCTACAATGAGCAGTTCTTC. As protein: CASSESPVSYNEQFF.